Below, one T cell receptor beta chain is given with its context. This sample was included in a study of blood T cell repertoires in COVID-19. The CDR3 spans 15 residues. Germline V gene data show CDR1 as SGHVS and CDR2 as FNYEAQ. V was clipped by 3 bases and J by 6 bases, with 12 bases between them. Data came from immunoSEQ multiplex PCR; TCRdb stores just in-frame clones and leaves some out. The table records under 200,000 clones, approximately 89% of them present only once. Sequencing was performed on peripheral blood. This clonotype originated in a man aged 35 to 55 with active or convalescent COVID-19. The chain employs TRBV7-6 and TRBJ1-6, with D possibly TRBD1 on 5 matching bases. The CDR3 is CASSLGSTANSPLHF. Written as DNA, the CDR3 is TGTGCCAGCAGCTTGGGCTCGACAGCTAATTCACCCCTCCACTTT.